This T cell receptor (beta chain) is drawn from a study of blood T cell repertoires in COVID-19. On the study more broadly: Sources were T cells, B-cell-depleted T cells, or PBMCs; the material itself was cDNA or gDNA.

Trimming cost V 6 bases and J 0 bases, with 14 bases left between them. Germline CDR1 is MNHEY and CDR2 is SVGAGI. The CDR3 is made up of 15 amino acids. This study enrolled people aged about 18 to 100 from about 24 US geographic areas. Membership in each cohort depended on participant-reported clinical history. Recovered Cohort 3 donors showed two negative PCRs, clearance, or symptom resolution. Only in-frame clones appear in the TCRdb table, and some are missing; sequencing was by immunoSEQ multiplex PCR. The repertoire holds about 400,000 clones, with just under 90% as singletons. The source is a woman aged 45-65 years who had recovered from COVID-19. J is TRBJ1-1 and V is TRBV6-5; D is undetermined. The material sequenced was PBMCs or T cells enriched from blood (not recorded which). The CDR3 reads CASRPGFGVNTEAFF. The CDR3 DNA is TGTGCCAGCAGGCCGGGATTTGGGGTGAACACTGAAGCTTTCTTT.